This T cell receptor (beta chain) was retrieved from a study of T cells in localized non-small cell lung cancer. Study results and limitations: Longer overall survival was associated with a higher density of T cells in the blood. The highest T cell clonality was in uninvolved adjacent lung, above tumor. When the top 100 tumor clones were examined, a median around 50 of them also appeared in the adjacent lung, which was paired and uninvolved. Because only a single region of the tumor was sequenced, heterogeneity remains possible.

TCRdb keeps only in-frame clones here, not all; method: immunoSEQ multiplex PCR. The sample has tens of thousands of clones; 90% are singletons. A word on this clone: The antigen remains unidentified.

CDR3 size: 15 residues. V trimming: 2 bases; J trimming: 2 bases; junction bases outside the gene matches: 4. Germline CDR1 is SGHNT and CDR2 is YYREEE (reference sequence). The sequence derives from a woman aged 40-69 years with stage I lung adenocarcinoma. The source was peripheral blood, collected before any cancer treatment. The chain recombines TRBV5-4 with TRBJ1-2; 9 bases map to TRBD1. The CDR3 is CASSLTGTGNYGYTF. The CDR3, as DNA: TGTGCCAGCAGCTTAACCGGGACAGGGAACTATGGCTACACCTTC.